This T cell receptor (beta chain) was documented in a study of cytomegalovirus exposure and HLA in healthy donors. The overall study: The approximately 110 validation repertoires and the roughly 700 first-cohort repertoires shared a platform, a later analysis reported. The study, taken as a whole, reports: The study labeled 170 or so TCR beta chains cytomegalovirus-associated. The classifier, whose performance was assessed in both the original and validation cohorts, reportedly diagnosed cytomegalovirus status with high specificity and sensitivity. The CMV antigen specificity of three CMV-associated chains was confirmed through in vitro analysis.

The CDR3 covers 16 residues. Trimming took 1 base from V and 4 from J; bases not matched to a gene: 5. Germline CDR1 and CDR2: MNHEY and SMNVEV (reference sequence). With regard to this clone: What it binds is unknown.

The table came from immunoSEQ multiplex PCR; TCRdb's copy has only in-frame clones and leaves some out. The sample has around 80,000 clones, approximately 96% seen once. Sequencing used PBMCs. The chain recombines TRBV27 with TRBJ2-3; 10 nucleotides agree with TRBD2. This sequence was found in a young woman in good health and CMV-seronegative. This chain's CDR3 is CASSLLLAGDSDTQYF. CDR3 DNA sequence: TGTGCCAGCAGTTTATTGCTAGCGGGAGACTCAGATACGCAGTATTTT.